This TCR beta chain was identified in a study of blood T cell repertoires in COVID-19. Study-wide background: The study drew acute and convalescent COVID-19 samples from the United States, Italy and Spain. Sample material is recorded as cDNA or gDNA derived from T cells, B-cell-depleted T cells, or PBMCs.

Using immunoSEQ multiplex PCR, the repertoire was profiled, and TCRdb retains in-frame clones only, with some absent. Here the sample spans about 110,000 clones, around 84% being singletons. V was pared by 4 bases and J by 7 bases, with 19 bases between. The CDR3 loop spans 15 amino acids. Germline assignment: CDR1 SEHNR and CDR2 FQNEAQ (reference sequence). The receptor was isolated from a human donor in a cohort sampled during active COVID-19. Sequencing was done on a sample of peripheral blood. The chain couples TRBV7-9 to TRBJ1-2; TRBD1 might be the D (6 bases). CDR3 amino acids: CASSSPPQTGLGYTF. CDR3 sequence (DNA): TGTGCCAGCAGCTCGCCGCCCCAGACAGGCCTTGGCTACACCTTC.